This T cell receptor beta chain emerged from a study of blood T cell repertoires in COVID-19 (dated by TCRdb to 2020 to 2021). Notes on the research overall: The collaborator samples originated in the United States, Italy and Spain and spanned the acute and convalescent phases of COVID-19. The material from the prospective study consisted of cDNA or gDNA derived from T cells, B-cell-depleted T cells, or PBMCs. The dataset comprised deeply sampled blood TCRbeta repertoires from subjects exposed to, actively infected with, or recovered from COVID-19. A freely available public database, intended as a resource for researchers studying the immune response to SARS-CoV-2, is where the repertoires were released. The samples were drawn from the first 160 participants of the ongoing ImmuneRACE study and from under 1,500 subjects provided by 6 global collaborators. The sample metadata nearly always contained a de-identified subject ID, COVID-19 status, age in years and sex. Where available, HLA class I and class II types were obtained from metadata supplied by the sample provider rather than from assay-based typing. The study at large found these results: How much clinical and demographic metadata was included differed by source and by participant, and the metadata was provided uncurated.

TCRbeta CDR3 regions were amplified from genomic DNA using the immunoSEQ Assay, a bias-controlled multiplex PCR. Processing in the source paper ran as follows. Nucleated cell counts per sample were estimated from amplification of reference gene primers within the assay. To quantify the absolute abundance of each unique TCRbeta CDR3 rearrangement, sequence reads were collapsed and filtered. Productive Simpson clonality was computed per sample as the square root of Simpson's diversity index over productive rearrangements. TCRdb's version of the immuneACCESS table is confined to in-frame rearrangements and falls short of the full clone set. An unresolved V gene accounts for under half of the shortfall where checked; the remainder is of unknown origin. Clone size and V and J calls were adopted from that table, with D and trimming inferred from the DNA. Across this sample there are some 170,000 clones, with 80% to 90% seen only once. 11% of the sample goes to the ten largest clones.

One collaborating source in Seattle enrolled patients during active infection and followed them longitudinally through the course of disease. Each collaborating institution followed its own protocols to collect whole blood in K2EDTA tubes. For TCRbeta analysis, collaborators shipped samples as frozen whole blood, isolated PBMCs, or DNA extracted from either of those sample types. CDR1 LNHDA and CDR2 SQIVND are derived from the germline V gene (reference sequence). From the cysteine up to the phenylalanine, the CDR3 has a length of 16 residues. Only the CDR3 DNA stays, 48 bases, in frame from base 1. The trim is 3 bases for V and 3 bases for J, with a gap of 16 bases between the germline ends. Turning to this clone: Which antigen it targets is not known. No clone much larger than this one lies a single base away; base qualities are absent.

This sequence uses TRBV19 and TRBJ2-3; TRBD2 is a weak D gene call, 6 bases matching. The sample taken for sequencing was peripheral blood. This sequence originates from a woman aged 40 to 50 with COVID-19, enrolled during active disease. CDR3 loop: CASSMEWGLATDTQYF. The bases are TGTGCCAGTAGTATGGAGTGGGGACTGGCTACAGATACGCAGTATTTT.